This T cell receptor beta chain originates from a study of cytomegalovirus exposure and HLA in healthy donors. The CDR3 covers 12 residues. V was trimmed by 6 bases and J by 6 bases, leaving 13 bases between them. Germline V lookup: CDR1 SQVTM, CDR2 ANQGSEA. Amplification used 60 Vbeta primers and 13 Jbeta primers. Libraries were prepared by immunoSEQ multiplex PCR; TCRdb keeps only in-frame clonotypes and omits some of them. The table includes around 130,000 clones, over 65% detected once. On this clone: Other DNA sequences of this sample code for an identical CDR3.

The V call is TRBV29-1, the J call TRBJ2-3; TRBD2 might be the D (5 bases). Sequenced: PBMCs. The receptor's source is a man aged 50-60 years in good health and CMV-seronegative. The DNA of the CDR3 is TGCAGCGTGCTCAAACTAGGTGATACGCAGTATTTT. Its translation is CSVLKLGDTQYF.